Shown below are 9 T cell receptor beta chains from a single sample sequenced in a study of cytomegalovirus exposure and HLA in healthy donors. PCR involved 60 Vbeta and 13 Jbeta primers. Repertoires were generated with immunoSEQ multiplex PCR, while TCRdb's copy carries only in-frame clones and drops some. The sample lists under 200,000 clones; around 82% were seen once. Sequenced input: PBMCs. The receptors were gathered from a man aged 30 to 39 in good health and CMV-seronegative.

This clone turned up a few times. The genes are TRBV5-1 and TRBJ2-5, with 10 positions matching TRBD1. Germline loops: CDR1 SGHRS, CDR2 YFSETQ. J gave up 11 bases and V 5 bases, and 15 bases lay outside the gene matches. CDR3 length: 15 residues. CDR3 coding DNA: TGCGCCAGCAGTCATTCCGGGACAGGGGCTAATGAGCAGTACTTC. Residues: CASSHSGTGANEQYF. The full variable domain, completed using reference TRBV5-1 and TRBJ2-5, is KAGVTQTPRYLIKTRGQQVTLSCSPISGHRSVSWYQQTPGQGLQFLFEYFSETQRNKGNFPGRFSGRQFSNSRSEMNVSTLELGDSALYLCASSHSGTGANEQYFGPGTRLLVL.

The CDR3 loop reads CASSESGEETQYF. CDR3 sequence (DNA): TGTGCCAGCAGTGAATCGGGGGAAGAGACCCAGTACTTC. V gene TRBV25-1 combines with J gene TRBJ2-5; tentative D call: TRBD2 (6 bases). Trimming took 1 base from V and 3 from J, leaving 6 bases between them. The V gene's germline CDR1 is MGHDK and CDR2 SYGVNS. The CDR3 covers 13 residues.

This rearrangement joins TRBV7-2 to TRBJ1-2; TRBD1 matches 8 bases. V shed 4 bases and J 4 bases; nucleotides not matched to a gene: 17. The CDR3 consists of 18 residues. The germline V gene has CDR1 SGHTA and CDR2 FQGNSA. Here the CDR3 reads CASSSLWDRRTWGYGYTF. The CDR3 coding sequence is TGTGCCAGCAGCTCACTATGGGACAGGAGAACTTGGGGCTATGGCTACACCTTC. The variable domain in full, completed from reference TRBV7-2 and TRBJ1-2, reads GAGVSQSPSNKVTEKGKDVELRCDPISGHTALYWYRQSLGQGLEFLIYFQGNSAPDKSGLPSDRFSAERTGGSVSTLTIQRTQQEDSAVYLCASSSLWDRRTWGYGYTFGSGTRLTVV.

This sequence joins TRBV27 and TRBJ2-5; D gene ambiguous. V lost 6 bases to trimming and J lost 7 bases, with 12 bases between them. CDR3 size: 12 residues. Per the germline V gene, CDR1 is MNHEY and CDR2 is SMNVEV (reference sequence). The CDR3 region has the DNA TGTGCCAGCAGCCGAAAACCGGGGACCCAGTACTTC. Its translation is CASSRKPGTQYF.

This rearrangement joins TRBV7-8 to TRBJ2-7, with TRBD1 matching over 8 bases. The ends lost 4 bases at V and 3 bases at J; junction bases unmatched: 8. Germline CDR1 reads SGHVS; CDR2 reads FQNEAQ. This CDR3 is 15 amino acids long. The CDR3 sequence: CASSSGQGHLYEQYF. In DNA, the CDR3 is TGTGCCAGCAGCTCTGGACAGGGCCACCTCTACGAGCAGTACTTC.

This chain connects TRBV19 to TRBJ1-5; a weak D match, TRBD1 (6 bases). This CDR3 has 14 amino acids. CDR1 and CDR2 (germline): LNHDA, SQIVND (reference sequence). The V end was cut by 2 bases, the J end by 6 bases, with 11 bases between. The CDR3: CASSITRGGQPQHF. CDR3 nucleotides: TGTGCCAGTAGTATAACCAGGGGCGGTCAGCCCCAGCATTTT.

This clone was recorded a few times. In nucleotides, the CDR3 is TGTGCCAGCAGCTCAGGACTAGCGGGAGGCCACGAGCAGTACTTC. As protein: CASSSGLAGGHEQYF. This chain joins TRBV7-2 and TRBJ2-7; 14 nucleotides align to TRBD2. The CDR3 runs to 15 residues. Germline values: CDR1 SGHTA, CDR2 FQGNSA. Unmatched junction bases numbered 4, after V lost 4 bases and J lost 5 bases.

The chain links TRBV4-1 to TRBJ2-7; TRBD2 might be the D (5 bases). The CDR3 sequence is 15 residues long. V was clipped by 5 bases and J by 3 bases, with 17 bases between them. CDR1 is MGHRA, CDR2 YSYEKL, per germline. The CDR3 DNA reads as TGCGCCAGCAGCGGAACTGTGTTAGCGAACTACGAGCAGTACTTC. Its protein product is CASSGTVLANYEQYF.

This clone was recorded only once. The chain combines TRBV18 with TRBJ2-6, with D possibly matching TRBD2 (6 bases). The CDR3 spans 16 residues. From germline, CDR1 is KGHSH and CDR2 LQKENI. The V and J ends lost 2 bases and 3 bases respectively, with 11 bases between them. CDR3 sequence: CASSPSAGGGANVLTF. DNA of the CDR3: TGTGCCAGCTCACCATCGGCCGGGGGTGGGGCCAACGTCCTGACTTTC.